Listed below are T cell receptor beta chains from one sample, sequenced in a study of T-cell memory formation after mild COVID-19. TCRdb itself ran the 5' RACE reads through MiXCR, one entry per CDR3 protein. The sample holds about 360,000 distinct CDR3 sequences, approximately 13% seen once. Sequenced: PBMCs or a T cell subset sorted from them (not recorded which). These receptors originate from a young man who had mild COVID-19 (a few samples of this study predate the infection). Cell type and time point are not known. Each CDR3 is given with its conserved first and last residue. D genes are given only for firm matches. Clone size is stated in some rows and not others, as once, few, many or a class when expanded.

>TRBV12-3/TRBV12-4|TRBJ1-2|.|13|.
CASSYGTHYGYTF
TGTGCCAGCAGTTACGGGACACACTATGGTTACACCTTC
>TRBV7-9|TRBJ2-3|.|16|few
CASSAPLGGRTDTQYF
TGTGCCAGCAGCGCTCCTTTAGGGGGGAGGACAGATACGCAGTATTTT
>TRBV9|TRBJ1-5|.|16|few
CASSVDAGGGNQPQHF
TGTGCCAGCAGCGTAGATGCGGGGGGGGGCAATCAGCCCCAGCATTTT
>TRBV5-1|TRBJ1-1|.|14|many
CASSLELGLPEAFF
TGCGCCAGCAGCTTGGAATTGGGGTTGCCTGAAGCTTTCTTT
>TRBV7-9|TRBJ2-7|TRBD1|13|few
CASSQPGQSEQYF
TGTGCCAGCAGCCAACCGGGACAGAGCGAGCAGTACTTC
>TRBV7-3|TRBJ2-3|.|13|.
CASSRSGTDTQYF
TGTGCCAGCAGCCGTAGCGGAACAGATACGCAGTATTTT
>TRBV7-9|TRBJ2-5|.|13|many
CASSKRDEETQYF
TGTGCCAGCAGCAAAAGGGACGAGGAGACCCAGTACTTC
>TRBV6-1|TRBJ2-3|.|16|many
CASSVTSGAQGGTQYF
TGTGCCAGCAGCGTGACATCCGGTGCGCAGGGGGGTACGCAGTATTTT
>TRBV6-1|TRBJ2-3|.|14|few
CASSRSTSTDTQYF
TGTGCCAGCAGTAGATCAACCAGCACAGATACGCAGTATTTT
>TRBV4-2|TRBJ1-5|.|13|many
CASSQDSVQPQHF
TGTGCCAGCAGCCAAGATTCCGTTCAGCCCCAGCATTTT
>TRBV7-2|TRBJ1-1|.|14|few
CASSLWEGPPEAFF
TGTGCCAGCAGCTTATGGGAGGGTCCACCTGAAGCTTTCTTT
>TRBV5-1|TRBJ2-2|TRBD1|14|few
CASSAQGAPGELFF
TGCGCCAGCAGCGCGCAGGGGGCCCCCGGGGAGCTGTTTTTT
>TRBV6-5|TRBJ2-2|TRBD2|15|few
CASSYLAGRTGELFF
TGTGCCAGCAGTTACCTAGCGGGGAGGACCGGGGAGCTGTTTTTT
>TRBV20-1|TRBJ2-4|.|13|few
CSASELAKNIQYF
TGCAGTGCTAGTGAGCTAGCCAAAAACATTCAGTACTTC
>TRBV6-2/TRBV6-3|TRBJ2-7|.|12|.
CASSFPTYEQYF
TGTGCCAGCAGTTTCCCAACCTACGAGCAGTACTTC